The table lists the clone carrying this T cell receptor (beta chain) with a count of one. No antigen is known for it. This entry belongs to a study of OX40 agonist ivuxolimab in advanced cancers. Background on the study: Patients were infused with ivuxolimab every 2 weeks at 0.01 to 10 mg/kg. Broader study findings: Antigen targets of the expanded peripheral T cells went undetermined.

The CDR3 has 13 residues. Germline V lookup: CDR1 LGHNT, CDR2 FRNRAP. Trimming cost V 6 bases and J 7 bases; bases outside gene matches: 6. If patients had autoimmune disease history or systemic immunosuppression, they were excluded. Data came from immunoSEQ multiplex PCR; TCRdb stores just in-frame clones and leaves some out. The sample lists around 81,000 clones, 88% occurring once. This receptor was taken from an adult with an advanced solid tumor such as melanoma, head and neck, liver or kidney cancer. Here the sequenced sample was CD4+ or CD8+ T cells sorted from blood, taken in a trial of the OX40 agonist ivuxolimab. The chain couples TRBV12-5 to TRBJ2-1, with 7 bases lining up with TRBD1. CDR3 sequence: CASGSDRVNEQFF. For the CDR3, the DNA is TGTGCTAGTGGATCAGACAGGGTGAATGAGCAGTTCTTC.